This TCR beta chain originates from a study of OX40 agonist ivuxolimab in advanced cancers. CDR3 length: 14 residues. Per germline, CDR1 MNHNS and CDR2 SASEGT. Between the trimmed V and J ends, which lost 5 bases and 0 bases, there was a span of 11 bases. Only in-frame clones appear in the TCRdb table, and some are missing; sequencing was by immunoSEQ multiplex PCR. Here the sample spans under 80,000 clones, approximately 90% being singletons. Sequences were derived from CD4+ or CD8+ T cells sorted from blood, sampled in a trial of the OX40 agonist ivuxolimab. The receptor comes from an adult with an advanced solid tumor such as melanoma, head and neck, liver or kidney cancer. This chain links TRBV6-1 with TRBJ2-7; unclear D gene. The CDR3 DNA reads TGTGCCAGCAGTAAGCGCGCTCACTCCTACGAGCAGTACTTC. Protein: CASSKRAHSYEQYF.